The 17 T cell receptor beta chains below were found in one sample sequenced in a study of cytomegalovirus exposure and HLA in healthy donors. PCR employed 60 Vbeta and 13 Jbeta primers. Method: immunoSEQ multiplex PCR; TCRdb's copy keeps in-frame clones and lacks some. The table includes about 130,000 clones, 70% to 85% detected once. The sequencing sample was made of PBMCs. All receptors derive from a woman aged 55-69 years in good health and CMV-seropositive.

With regard to this clone: A junction boundary mismatches the germline segment, possibly from a read error. This chain joins TRBV5-1 and TRBJ1-5, with 8 positions matching TRBD1. The CDR3 spans 15 residues. CDR1 SGHRS and CDR2 YFSETQ come from the germline V gene. CDR3 sequence reads: CASSIGQGGFQSQHF. The CDR3 DNA is TGCGCCAGCAGCATCGGACAGGGAGGGTTTCAGTCCCAGCATTTT.

This clone was found a few times. The rearrangement links TRBV2 to TRBJ1-1, with a weak D call TRBD1 (5 bases). The CDR3 contains 15 residues. CDR1 is SNHLY and CDR2 is FYNNEI in the germline V gene. The V end was cut by 0 bases, the J end by 3 bases, with 11 bases between. The CDR3 bases are TGTGCCAGCAGTGAAGCTAGGTGGGGGGACACTGAAGCTTTCTTT. As protein: CASSEARWGDTEAFF. The variable domain in full, with the rest retrieved from reference TRBV2 and TRBJ1-1, is EPEVTQTPSHQVTQMGQEVILRCVPISNHLYFYWYRQILGQKVEFLVSFYNNEISEKSEIFDDQFSVERPDGSNFTLKIRSTKLEDSAMYFCASSEARWGDTEAFFGQGTRLTVV.

V usage is TRBV19 and J usage is TRBJ1-2; TRBD1 aligns across 9 bases. Germline V lookup: CDR1 LNHDA, CDR2 SQIVND (reference sequence). The CDR3 totals 14 residues. The junction had 6 bases not matched to a gene; V was cut back by 6 bases and J by 4 bases. The CDR3 reads CASRIPGQGYGYTF. The CDR3, as DNA: TGTGCCAGTAGGATCCCGGGACAGGGCTATGGCTACACCTTC. Drawing the rest from reference TRBV19 and TRBJ1-2, the complete variable domain is DGGITQSPKYLFRKEGQNVTLSCEQNLNHDAMYWYRQDPGQGLRLIYYSQIVNDFQKGDIAEGYSVSREKKESFPLTVTSAQKNPTAFYLCASRIPGQGYGYTFGSGTRLTVV.

The chain carries TRBV9 and TRBJ1-1; 11 nucleotides agree with TRBD1. Trimming took 0 bases from V and 6 from J; bases not matched to a gene: 4. Germline values: CDR1 SGDLS, CDR2 YYNGEE. The CDR3 consists of 15 residues. The CDR3 loop reads CASSVGGQGDAEAFF. In DNA, the CDR3 is TGTGCCAGCAGCGTAGGGGGACAGGGGGATGCTGAAGCTTTCTTT.

In DNA, the CDR3 is TGTGCCAGCAGCCCGCGGGGTCGCGTGGTTCTTAATGAAAAACTGTTTTTT. The encoded protein is CASSPRGRVVLNEKLFF. This rearrangement joins TRBV11-2 to TRBJ1-4, with D unclear. With 5 bases removed from V and 4 bases from J, the gap between germline ends came to 20 bases. The CDR3 is made up of 17 amino acids. Germline values: CDR1 SGHAT, CDR2 FQNNGV.

The gene calls are TRBV7-9 and TRBJ2-5; 13 bases are shared with TRBD2. V lost 2 bases to trimming and J lost 5 bases; unmatched junction nucleotides: 5. This CDR3 is built from 16 residues. CDR1 is SEHNR and CDR2 is FQNEAQ in the germline V gene (reference sequence). CDR3 loop: CASSLTSGGGRETQYF. The CDR3 bases are TGTGCCAGCAGCTTAACTAGCGGGGGGGGTCGGGAGACCCAGTACTTC.

A single count supports this clone. Within the sample, other DNA sequences also encode this same CDR3. The chain links TRBV18 to TRBJ1-1; a weak D match, TRBD1 (6 bases). The CDR3 sequence is 16 residues long. With 0 bases removed from V and 0 bases from J, the gap between germline ends came to 11 bases. Germline CDR1 KGHSH, CDR2 LQKENI. CDR3 region: CASSPPGQGMNTEAFF. CDR3 DNA: TGTGCCAGCTCACCACCGGGGCAGGGGATGAACACTGAAGCTTTCTTT. The full variable domain, in which reference TRBV18 and TRBJ1-1 provide the parts outside the CDR3, is NAGVMQNPRHLVRRRGQEARLRCSPMKGHSHVYWYRQLPEEGLKFMVYLQKENIIDESGMPKERFSAEFPKEGPSILRIQQVVRGDSAAYFCASSPPGQGMNTEAFFGQGTRLTVV.

The chain employs TRBV29-1 and TRBJ1-5; perhaps TRBD1 as D (6 bases). Germline assignment: CDR1 SQVTM and CDR2 ANQGSEA. V lost 8 bases, J lost 3 bases, and 14 bases lay in between. CDR3 length: 13 residues. The CDR3, as DNA: TGCAGCTTCCGGGACAATTACAATCAGCCCCAGCATTTT. This encodes CSFRDNYNQPQHF.

The rearrangement uses TRBV10-3 and TRBJ2-1; 14 bases are a match to TRBD2. V trimming: 4 bases; J trimming: 0 bases; junction bases outside the gene matches: 5. The CDR3 extends over 18 amino acids. CDR1 and CDR2 (germline): ENHRY, SYGVKD. For the CDR3, the DNA is TGTGCCATCAGTGGCCCCGGGACTAGCGGGGGCTCCTACAATGAGCAGTTCTTC. Translating gives CAISGPGTSGGSYNEQFF.

This clone was observed a few times. This chain links TRBV5-1 with TRBJ1-2; D call uncertain. The CDR3 length is 12 residues. Germline lookup yields CDR1 SGHRS and CDR2 YFSETQ. V lost 5 bases and J 0 bases, leaving 5 bases between the germline ends. CDR3 in DNA: TGCGCCAGCAGAACAGCTAACTATGGCTACACCTTC. This sequence encodes CASRTANYGYTF.

This clone has ten or more counts. V usage is TRBV4-1 and J usage is TRBJ1-1, with D possibly matching TRBD1 (6 bases). The CDR3 loop spans 18 amino acids. Germline assignment: CDR1 MGHRA and CDR2 YSYEKL. The ends were cut back, 1 base at V and 3 bases at J, with 21 bases in the middle. The CDR3 DNA follows: TGCGCCAGCAGCCAAGGCCGCAGGGGACCCTTTTTTGACACTGAAGCTTTCTTT. Translation gives CASSQGRRGPFFDTEAFF.

The rearrangement links TRBV11-2 to TRBJ2-7; D is unresolved. Trimming took off 1 base at V and 3 bases at J, with 10 bases between the two ends. Germline lookup yields CDR1 SGHAT and CDR2 FQNNGV. This CDR3 contains 14 residues. The CDR3 nucleotides read TGTGCCAGCAGCTTAGGCGGCAACAACTACGAGCAGTACTTC. Amino acid sequence: CASSLGGNNYEQYF.

This chain uses TRBV4-1 with TRBJ2-5, with a tentative D call TRBD2 (5 bases). There are 16 residues in the CDR3. V was trimmed by 3 bases and J by 2 bases, leaving 16 bases between them. Germline CDR1 MGHRA, CDR2 YSYEKL. CDR3 nucleotides: TGCGCCAGCAGCCACCGCAGTGGAGGTTATCAAGAGACCCAGTACTTC. Its protein product is CASSHRSGGYQETQYF.

This chain links TRBV5-1 with TRBJ1-1; D is possibly TRBD1 (5 bases). Germline CDR1 and CDR2: SGHRS and YFSETQ. V lost 6 bases and J 0 bases, leaving 12 bases between the germline ends. The CDR3 has 14 residues. The DNA of the CDR3 is TGCGCCAGCACCCCGACAGCCCTGAACACTGAAGCTTTCTTT. Its translation is CASTPTALNTEAFF.

The V gene is TRBV7-2, the J gene TRBJ1-1; 7 bases line up with TRBD1. Germline V gene lookup returns CDR1 SGHTA and CDR2 FQGNSA. Trimming at V came to 5 bases and at J to 3 bases, leaving 3 bases not matched to a gene. The CDR3 is made up of 13 amino acids. CDR3 sequence: CASSTQGDTEAFF. DNA for the CDR3: TGTGCCAGCAGCACCCAGGGGGACACTGAAGCTTTCTTT.

This chain joins TRBV28 and TRBJ2-7; TRBD1 matches at 7 bases. The length of the CDR3 is 15 residues. The J segment lost 3 bases and the V segment lost 5 bases, leaving 10 bases of the junction unmatched. CDR1 is MDHEN and CDR2 is SYDVKM in the germline V gene. The CDR3 protein is CASSPLGTADYEQYF. CDR3 nucleotides: TGTGCCAGCAGTCCCCTAGGGACAGCTGACTACGAGCAGTACTTC.

In its sample, this clone was seen a few times. This chain connects TRBV7-9 to TRBJ2-1; tentatively, D is TRBD1 (5 bases). V was clipped by 3 bases and J by 6 bases, with 18 bases between them. The germline CDR1 and CDR2 sequences are SEHNR and FQNEAQ (reference sequence). This CDR3 has 16 amino acids. The CDR3 spells CASSLGQGIGSNEQFF. The CDR3 DNA follows: TGTGCCAGCAGCTTGGGGCAGGGCATCGGAAGCAATGAGCAGTTCTTC.